This T cell receptor beta chain was documented in a study of T-cell reconstitution after alpha-beta-depleted transplantation in children (dated by TCRdb to 2016 to 2017). A note on the overall study: The study quantitatively tracked T-cell immune reconstitution after TCRalphabeta/CD19-depleted allogeneic hematopoietic cell transplantation in children using TCR repertoire profiling.

At the junction V is shortened by 6 bases and J by 1 base; bases outside the gene matches: 3. The CDR3 covers 15 residues, taking in both the cysteine and the phenylalanine. Just the 45-base CDR3 DNA is kept, in frame starting at base 1. Looking up the germline V gene yields CDR1 MGHDK and CDR2 SYGVNS. Libraries were built with PCR. For sequencing, an Illumina HiSeq 2500 was employed. TCR libraries were prepared with molecular barcoding, using unique molecular identifiers to normalize TCRbeta repertoire quantification. The raw public reads went through TCRdb reprocessing: fastp at Q25, MiXCR clone calling, in-frame beta chains kept. Each CDR3 protein appears once, grouped with its most common genes and DNA. For this sample there are about 640,000 distinct CDR3 sequences; about an eighth appear just once. Jointly, the top ten make up 2% to 2.5% of the sample. This clonotype was found a few times. The target of this receptor is not known. Base qualities are not at hand, and no much larger clone is one base apart.

The label giving this sample's treatment or condition can be read as: allogeneic hematopoietic cell transplantation with graft depleted of TCRalphabeta T cells and CD19 B cells. TCRalphabeta/CD19-depleted allogeneic hematopoietic cell grafts were given to the transplant recipients, all of whom were children. Results and caveats for the whole study, not just this receptor: The high TCRbeta diversity at day 60 in some patients was ascribed to recipient T cells and intrathymic progenitors that had survived conditioning. The frequencies of hyperexpanded clones fell over the following months, and after one year, T-cell counts and TCRbeta diversity were mostly attributed to newly produced T cells. About two months after transplant, the apparently early recovery of alphabetaT-cell counts reportedly depended on just several hundred clones that had expanded rapidly and came from non-depleted graft cells.

The source was PBMCs, mostly from graft donor cells, collected 360 days after TCRalphabeta/CD19-depleted stem cell transplant. The rearranged segments are TRBV25-1 and TRBJ2-2, with 9 middle bases fitting TRBD2. The TCR was taken from a male patient between 10 and 17 years old who had a stem cell transplant for acute myeloid leukemia, so the T cells may come from the graft donor. The CDR3 protein sequence reads: CASRLTSGNTGELFF. The base sequence is TGTGCCAGCAGGCTGACTAGCGGGAACACCGGGGAGCTGTTTTTT. Outside the CDR3, residues come from the reference TRBV25-1 and TRBJ2-2 proteins, so the full variable domain is: EADIYQTPRYLVIGTGKKITLECSQTMGHDKMYWYQQDPGMELHLIHYSYGVNSTEKGDLSSESTVSRIRTEHFPLTLESARPSHTSQYLCASRLTSGNTGELFFGEGSRLTVL.